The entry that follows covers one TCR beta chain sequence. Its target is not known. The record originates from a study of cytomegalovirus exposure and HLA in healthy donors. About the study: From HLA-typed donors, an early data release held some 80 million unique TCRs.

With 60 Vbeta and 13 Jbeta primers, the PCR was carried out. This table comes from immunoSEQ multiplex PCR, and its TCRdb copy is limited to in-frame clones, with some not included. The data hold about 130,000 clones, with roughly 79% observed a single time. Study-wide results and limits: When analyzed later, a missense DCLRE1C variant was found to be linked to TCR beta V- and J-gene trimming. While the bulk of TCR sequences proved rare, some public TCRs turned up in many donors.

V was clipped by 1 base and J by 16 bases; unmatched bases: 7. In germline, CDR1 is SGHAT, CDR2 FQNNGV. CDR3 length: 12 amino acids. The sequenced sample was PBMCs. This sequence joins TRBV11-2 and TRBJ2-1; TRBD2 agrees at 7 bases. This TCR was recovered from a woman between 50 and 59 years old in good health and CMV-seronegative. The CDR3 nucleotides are TGTGCCAGCAGCTTAGCAGCGGGATTGGGATTCTTC. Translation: CASSLAAGLGFF.